The TCR beta chain described here comes from a study of T cell responses to AZD1222 COVID-19 vaccine. Study-level findings and limits: Mapped onto spike, vaccine-associated CD4 TCRs spanned it and were dominant at 160-218 and 743-854.

V dropped 5 bases and J dropped 6 bases, with 20 bases sitting between them. Per germline, CDR1 MNHNY and CDR2 SVGAGI (reference sequence). The CDR3 sequence is 17 residues long. In this sample, this clone turned up a few times. The antigen is unknown. TCRdb's copy holds only in-frame clones and misses some; the assay was immunoSEQ multiplex PCR. In the table there are roughly 100,000 clones, less than 95% of which are singletons. This sequence originates from an adult in good health. V gene TRBV6-6 combines with J gene TRBJ1-6; D is undetermined. The sample consisted of peripheral blood, taken on day 0 of AZD1222 vaccination. The CDR3 loop reads CASSLTPSVSLNSPLHF. Written as DNA, the CDR3 is TGTGCCAGCAGTCTTACTCCTTCCGTAAGCCTTAATTCACCCCTCCACTTT.